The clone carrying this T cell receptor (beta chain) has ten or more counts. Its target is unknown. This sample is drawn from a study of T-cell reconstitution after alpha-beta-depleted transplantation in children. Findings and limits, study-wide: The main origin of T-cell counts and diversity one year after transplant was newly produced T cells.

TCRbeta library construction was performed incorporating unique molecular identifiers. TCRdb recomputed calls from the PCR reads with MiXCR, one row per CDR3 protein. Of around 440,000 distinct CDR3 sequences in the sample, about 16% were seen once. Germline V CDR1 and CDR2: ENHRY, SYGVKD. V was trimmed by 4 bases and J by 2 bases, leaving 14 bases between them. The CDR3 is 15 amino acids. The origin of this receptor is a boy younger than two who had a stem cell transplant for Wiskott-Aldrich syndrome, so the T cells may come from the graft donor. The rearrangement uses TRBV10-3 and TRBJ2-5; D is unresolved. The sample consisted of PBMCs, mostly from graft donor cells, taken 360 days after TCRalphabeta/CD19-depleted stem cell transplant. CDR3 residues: CAISVGQALQETQYF. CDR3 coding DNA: TGTGCCATCAGTGTCGGTCAGGCTCTACAAGAGACCCAGTACTTC.